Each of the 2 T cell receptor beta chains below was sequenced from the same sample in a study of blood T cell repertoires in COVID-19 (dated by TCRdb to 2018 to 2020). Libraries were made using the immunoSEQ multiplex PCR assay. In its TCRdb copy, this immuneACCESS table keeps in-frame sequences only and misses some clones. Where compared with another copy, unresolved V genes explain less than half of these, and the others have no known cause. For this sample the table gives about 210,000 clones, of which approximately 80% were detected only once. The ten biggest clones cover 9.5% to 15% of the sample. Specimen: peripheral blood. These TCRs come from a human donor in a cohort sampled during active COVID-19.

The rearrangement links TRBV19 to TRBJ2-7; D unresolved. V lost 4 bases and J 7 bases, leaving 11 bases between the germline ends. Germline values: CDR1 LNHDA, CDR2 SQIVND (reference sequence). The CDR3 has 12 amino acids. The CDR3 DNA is TGTGCCAGTAGTACCTCCACGAGGGAGCAGTACTTC. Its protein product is CASSTSTREQYF.

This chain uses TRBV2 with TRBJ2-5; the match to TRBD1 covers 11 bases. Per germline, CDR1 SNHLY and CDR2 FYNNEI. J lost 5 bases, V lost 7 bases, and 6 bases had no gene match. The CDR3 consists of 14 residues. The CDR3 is CASTWDRGGETQYF. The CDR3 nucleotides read TGTGCCAGCACCTGGGACAGGGGGGGGGAGACCCAGTACTTC.